Listed below are T cell receptor beta chains from one sample, sequenced in a study of regulatory T cells in long-lasting Graves disease. One entry per CDR3 protein results from TCRdb running MiXCR on the multiplex PCR reads. The sample consists of 250,000 to 300,000 distinct CDR3 sequences, 18% of them appearing once. This sample also belongs to another study, concerning T cells in Graves' hyperthyroidism and ophthalmopathy.

The sample here was peripheral blood mononuclear cells (PBMCs), taken at new diagnosis, from a patient treated with antithyroid drugs. These receptors were obtained from a woman aged 25 to 45 with Graves disease. Both conserved end residues are trimmed from each CDR3.

V gene	J gene	CDR3 protein
TRBV5-1	TRBJ1-2	ASSLDRTYGYT
TRBV7-9	TRBJ1-1	ASSLGNEAF
TRBV7-9	TRBJ1-2	ASSLDNYGYT
TRBV6-5	TRBJ2-3	ASSYEHTSTDTQY
TRBV3-1	TRBJ1-5	ASSQGWNGPQH
TRBV20-1	TRBJ1-5	SAVQGLDQPQH
TRBV20-1	TRBJ2-1	SVGKASGGSYNEQF
TRBV10-1	TRBJ2-2	ASSFHYTGELF
TRBV7-9	TRBJ1-2	ASSLMGQASMSYT
TRBV7-2	TRBJ2-5	ASSLALGLAGGRETQY
TRBV20-1	TRBJ1-2	SAPPGLGQRNYGYT
TRBV19	TRBJ1-2	ASSISGANYGYT
TRBV6-2/TRBV6-3	TRBJ2-5	ASSSGQGGGNERF
TRBV11-2	TRBJ1-4	ASSSYRKIEKLF
TRBV6-2/TRBV6-3	TRBJ2-3	ASSYSGRTDTQY
TRBV6-1	TRBJ1-1	ASETRDRGGTEAF
TRBV6-1	TRBJ2-3	ASSVGGVTNTQY
TRBV11-1	TRBJ2-4	ASSLAWENIQY
TRBV19	TRBJ2-4	ASSPELAKNIQY
TRBV20-1	TRBJ2-1	SARGADRGLNEQF
TRBV2	TRBJ2-3	ASRARGVTDTQY
TRBV12-3/TRBV12-4	TRBJ1-2	ASSLPPPGYKNYGYT
TRBV7-2	TRBJ1-6	ASSLVPAPRGNSPLH
TRBV5-1	TRBJ2-7	ASSLRERAYEQY
TRBV12-5	TRBJ1-3	ASGLVVDRAAGNTIY
TRBV2	TRBJ1-5	ASTKQGINQPQH
TRBV15	TRBJ1-3	ATSREQGNTIY
TRBV19	TRBJ2-5	ASSIPGTGKETQY
TRBV28	TRBJ1-4	ASSLPGTGYLELF
TRBV7-2	TRBJ2-2	ASSSPAGTGGLSNTGELF
TRBV20-1	TRBJ2-7	SARADRTYEQY
TRBV19	TRBJ1-2	ANSSEHYGYT
TRBV5-1	TRBJ2-7	ASSLVPGNIEYEQY
TRBV5-1	TRBJ2-2	ASSPWTGTNTGELF
TRBV20-1	TRBJ1-1	SARVQGRSNTEAF
TRBV11-2	TRBJ2-5	ASSLDRLRGGSQETQY
TRBV12-3/TRBV12-4	TRBJ1-6	ASSPSGPNSPLH
TRBV12-5	TRBJ2-5	ASGLLLRETQY
TRBV11-2	TRBJ1-1	ASKSEGTEAF
TRBV20-1	TRBJ1-5	SATAGTGNQPQH
TRBV19	TRBJ1-1	ASSPVEGGVTEAF
TRBV5-1	TRBJ1-3	ASSAGQGSYSGNTIY
TRBV6-5	TRBJ2-5	ASSYSRGQETQY
TRBV20-1	TRBJ2-1	SASLGGAYEQF
TRBV12-3/TRBV12-4	TRBJ1-5	ASSPTDSNQPQH
TRBV7-8	TRBJ2-6	ASSPARPFLMAGANVLT
TRBV5-1	TRBJ1-6	ASSSTTGTPLH
TRBV18	TRBJ1-2	ASSSRDRIYGYT
TRBV19	TRBJ1-3	ASSIQQSGNTIY
TRBV2	TRBJ1-1	ASSSDRASNTEAF
TRBV12-3/TRBV12-4	TRBJ2-1	ASSLVGGRYNEQF
TRBV20-1	TRBJ2-5	SARDYREYDQETQY
TRBV20-1	TRBJ2-2	SASGGPIGELF
TRBV7-9	TRBJ2-1	ASSSPSSYNEQF
TRBV10-3	TRBJ1-1	AISDESDTEAF
TRBV11-2	TRBJ2-5	ASSFGLETQY
TRBV5-1	TRBJ2-3	ASSWTSGGTQY